This T cell receptor (beta chain) comes out of a study of identical twins. At least ten counts were recorded for this clonotype. The germline V gene has CDR1 MGHDK and CDR2 SYGVNS. Trimming took off 3 bases at V and 5 bases at J, with 16 bases between the two ends. There are 15 residues in the CDR3. MiXCR, run by TCRdb on the 5' RACE reads, gives a single entry per CDR3 protein. The sample includes a few hundred thousand distinct CDR3 sequences, more than 6.5% seen only once; the top ten take over 2%. This same sample was also taken into another study, of yellow fever vaccine responses in identical twins.

V and J are TRBV25-1 and TRBJ2-5; no clear D gene. The clonotype comes from a woman aged 18-29 years in good health. The sequenced material came from memory (CD45RO+) T cells sorted from blood. The CDR3 protein is CASSDYGTAVETQYF. The CDR3 DNA is TGTGCCAGCAGTGACTATGGAACAGCTGTGGAGACCCAGTACTTC.